Sequencing of this TCR beta chain was carried out in a study of identical twins. The cDNA had a unique molecular identifier and a template-switch universal primer site. One entry per CDR3 protein, called by TCRdb with MiXCR from the 5' RACE reads. The sample lists approximately 670,000 distinct CDR3 sequences, 6% to 6.5% occurring once. This clonotype was observed many times. What it binds is unknown. Study-level results: The conclusions drew on cross-sectional statistical analysis instead of tracking the same donors. Within cord blood, abundant beta clonotypes carried fewer insertions, but memory repertoires showed no such trend.

The sequence derives from a man aged 18 to 29 in good health. Sequenced input: naive T cells sorted from blood.

The CDR3 is CASLNTGELFF. DNA for the CDR3: TGTGCCAGTTTAAACACCGGGGAGCTGTTTTTT. The chain joins TRBV2 to TRBJ2-2; no clear D. The germline CDR1 and CDR2 sequences are SNHLY and FYNNEI. The V and J ends lost 9 bases and 2 bases respectively, with 4 bases between them. The CDR3 loop spans 11 amino acids.